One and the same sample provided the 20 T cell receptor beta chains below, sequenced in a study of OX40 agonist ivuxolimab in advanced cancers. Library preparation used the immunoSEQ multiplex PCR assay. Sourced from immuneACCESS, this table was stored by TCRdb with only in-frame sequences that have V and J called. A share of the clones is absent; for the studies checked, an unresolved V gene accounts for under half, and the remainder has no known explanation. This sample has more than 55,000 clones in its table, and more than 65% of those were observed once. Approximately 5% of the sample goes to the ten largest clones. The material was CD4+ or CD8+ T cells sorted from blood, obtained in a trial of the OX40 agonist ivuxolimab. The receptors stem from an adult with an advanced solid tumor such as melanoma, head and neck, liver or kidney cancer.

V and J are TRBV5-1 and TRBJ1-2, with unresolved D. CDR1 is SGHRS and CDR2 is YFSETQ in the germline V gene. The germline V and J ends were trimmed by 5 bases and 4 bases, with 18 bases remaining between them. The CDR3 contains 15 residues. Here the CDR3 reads CASSPDSDRPYGYTF. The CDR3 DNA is TGCGCCAGCAGTCCAGACTCGGATAGGCCCTATGGCTACACCTTC.

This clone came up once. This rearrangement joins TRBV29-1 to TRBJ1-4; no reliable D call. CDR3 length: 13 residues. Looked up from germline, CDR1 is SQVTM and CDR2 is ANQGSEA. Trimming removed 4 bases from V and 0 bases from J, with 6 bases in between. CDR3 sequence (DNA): TGCAGCGTTGGCCCTTCAACTAATGAAAAACTGTTTTTT. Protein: CSVGPSTNEKLFF.

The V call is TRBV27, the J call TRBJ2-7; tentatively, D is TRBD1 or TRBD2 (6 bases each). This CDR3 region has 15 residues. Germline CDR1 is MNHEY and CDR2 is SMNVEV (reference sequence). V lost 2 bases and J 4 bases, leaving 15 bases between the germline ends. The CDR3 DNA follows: TGTGCCAGCAGTTTAAGGGGGGTGGGAGGTTACGAGCAGTACTTC. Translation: CASSLRGVGGYEQYF.

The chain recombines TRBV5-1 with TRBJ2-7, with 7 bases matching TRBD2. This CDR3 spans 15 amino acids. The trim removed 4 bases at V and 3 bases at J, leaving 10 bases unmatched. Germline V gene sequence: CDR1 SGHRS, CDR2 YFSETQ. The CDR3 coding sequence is TGCGCCAGCAGCCCCGGGACTATCTATGGCTACGAGCAGTACTTC. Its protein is CASSPGTIYGYEQYF.

CDR3: CASSFGDTGELFF. In DNA form, the CDR3 reads TGTGCCAGCAGCTTCGGGGACACCGGGGAGCTGTTTTTT. The chain has TRBV13 and TRBJ2-2, with D possibly TRBD2 on 5 matching bases. The V and J ends lost 3 bases and 3 bases respectively, with 5 bases between them. There are 13 residues in the CDR3. Germline V gives CDR1 PRHDT, CDR2 FYEKMQ (reference sequence).

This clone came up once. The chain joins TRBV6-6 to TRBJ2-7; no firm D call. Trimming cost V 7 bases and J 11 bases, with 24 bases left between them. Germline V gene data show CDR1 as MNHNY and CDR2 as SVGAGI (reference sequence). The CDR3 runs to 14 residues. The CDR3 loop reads CASTPMSGLYLEYF. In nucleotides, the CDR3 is TGTGCCAGCACTCCTATGTCGGGCCTCTACTTGGAGTACTTC.

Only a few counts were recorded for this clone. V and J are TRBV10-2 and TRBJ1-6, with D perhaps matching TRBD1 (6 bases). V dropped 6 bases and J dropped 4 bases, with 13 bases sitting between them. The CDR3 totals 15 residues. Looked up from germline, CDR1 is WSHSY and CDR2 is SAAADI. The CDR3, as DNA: TGCGCCAGCAGAGGGACATACGGTTATAATTCACCCCTCCACTTT. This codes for CASRGTYGYNSPLHF.

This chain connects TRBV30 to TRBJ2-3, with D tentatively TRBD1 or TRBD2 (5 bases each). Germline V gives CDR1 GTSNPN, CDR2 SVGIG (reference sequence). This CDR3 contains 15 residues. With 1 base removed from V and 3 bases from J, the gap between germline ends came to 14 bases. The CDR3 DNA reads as TGTGCCTGGAGTGCTGAGGGGCCAGAGACAGATACGCAGTATTTT. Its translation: CAWSAEGPETDTQYF.

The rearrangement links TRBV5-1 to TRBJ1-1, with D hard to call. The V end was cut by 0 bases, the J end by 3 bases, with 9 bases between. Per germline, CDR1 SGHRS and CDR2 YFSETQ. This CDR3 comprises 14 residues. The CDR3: CASSLVVADTEAFF. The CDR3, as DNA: TGCGCCAGCAGCTTGGTGGTGGCAGACACTGAAGCTTTCTTT.

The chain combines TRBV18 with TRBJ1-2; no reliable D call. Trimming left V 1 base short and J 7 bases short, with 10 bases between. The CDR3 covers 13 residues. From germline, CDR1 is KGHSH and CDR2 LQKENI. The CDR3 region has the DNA TGTGCCAGCTCACCACGGGCTGGGAGTGGCTACACCTTC. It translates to CASSPRAGSGYTF.

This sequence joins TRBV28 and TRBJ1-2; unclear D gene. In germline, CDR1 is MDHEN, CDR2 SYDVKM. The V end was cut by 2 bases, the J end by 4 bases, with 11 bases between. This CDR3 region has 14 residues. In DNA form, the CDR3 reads TGTGCCAGCAGTTTAGTTTCGTTAGTCTATGGCTACACCTTC. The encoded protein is CASSLVSLVYGYTF.

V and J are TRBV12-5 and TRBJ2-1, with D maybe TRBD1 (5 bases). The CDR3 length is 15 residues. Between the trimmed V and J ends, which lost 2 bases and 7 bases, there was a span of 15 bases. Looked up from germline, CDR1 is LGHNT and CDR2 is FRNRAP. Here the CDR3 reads CASGLFTADRNEQFF. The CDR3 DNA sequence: TGTGCTAGTGGTTTGTTCACCGCAGACAGAAATGAGCAGTTCTTC.

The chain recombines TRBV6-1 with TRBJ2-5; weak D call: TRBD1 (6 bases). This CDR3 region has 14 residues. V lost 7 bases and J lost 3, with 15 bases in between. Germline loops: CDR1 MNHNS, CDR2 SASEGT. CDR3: CASTKRSGEETQYF. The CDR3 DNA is TGTGCCAGCACAAAAAGGTCAGGGGAAGAGACCCAGTACTTC.

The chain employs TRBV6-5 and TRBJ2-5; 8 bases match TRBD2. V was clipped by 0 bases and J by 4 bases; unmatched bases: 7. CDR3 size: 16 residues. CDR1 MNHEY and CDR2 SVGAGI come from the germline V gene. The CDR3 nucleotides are TGTGCCAGCAGTTACTCCCTTGGACTAGCCCCAGAGACCCAGTACTTC. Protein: CASSYSLGLAPETQYF.

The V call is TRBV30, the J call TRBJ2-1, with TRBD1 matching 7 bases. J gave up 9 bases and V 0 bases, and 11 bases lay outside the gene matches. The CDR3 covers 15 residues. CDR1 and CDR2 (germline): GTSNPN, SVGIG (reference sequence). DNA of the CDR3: TGTGCCTGGAGTGTTTTAGGGGGCGAGCTCGGTGAGCAGTTCTTC. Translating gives CAWSVLGGELGEQFF.

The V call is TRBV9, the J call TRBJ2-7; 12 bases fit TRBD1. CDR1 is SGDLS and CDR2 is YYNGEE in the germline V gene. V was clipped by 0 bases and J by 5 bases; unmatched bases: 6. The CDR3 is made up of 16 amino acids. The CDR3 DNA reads TGTGCCAGCAGCGTAGATGGGACAGGGGGCAACGACGAGCAGTACTTC. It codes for CASSVDGTGGNDEQYF. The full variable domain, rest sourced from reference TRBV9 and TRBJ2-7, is DSGVTQTPKHLITATGQRVTLRCSPRSGDLSVYWYQQSLDQGLQFLIQYYNGEERAKGNILERFSAQQFPDLHSELNLSSLELGDSALYFCASSVDGTGGNDEQYFGPGTRLTVT.

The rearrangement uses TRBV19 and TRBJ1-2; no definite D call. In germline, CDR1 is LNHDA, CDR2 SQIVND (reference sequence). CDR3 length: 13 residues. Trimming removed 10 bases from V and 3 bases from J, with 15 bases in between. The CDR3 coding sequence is TGTGCCACCTCCCCCCAGGAGGACTATGGCTACACCTTC. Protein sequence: CATSPQEDYGYTF.

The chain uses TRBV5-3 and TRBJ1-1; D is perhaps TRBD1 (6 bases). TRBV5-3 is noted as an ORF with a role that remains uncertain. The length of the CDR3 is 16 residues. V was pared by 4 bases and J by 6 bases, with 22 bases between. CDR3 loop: CARSQGHPVFDPEAFF. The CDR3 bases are TGTGCCAGAAGCCAGGGACACCCCGTATTCGACCCTGAAGCTTTCTTT.

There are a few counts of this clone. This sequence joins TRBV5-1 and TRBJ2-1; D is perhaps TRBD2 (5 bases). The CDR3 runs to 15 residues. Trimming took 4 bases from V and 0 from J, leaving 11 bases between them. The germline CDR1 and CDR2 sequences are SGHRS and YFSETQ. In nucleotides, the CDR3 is TGCGCCAGCAGCGTACTAGGGAGCTCCTACAATGAGCAGTTCTTC. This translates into CASSVLGSSYNEQFF.

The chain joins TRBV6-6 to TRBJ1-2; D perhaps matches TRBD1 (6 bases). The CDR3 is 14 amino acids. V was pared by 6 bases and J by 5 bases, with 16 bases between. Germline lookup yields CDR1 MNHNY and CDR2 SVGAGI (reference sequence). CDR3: CASRFAGTPYGYTF. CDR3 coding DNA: TGTGCCAGCAGATTCGCTGGGACACCGTATGGCTACACCTTC.